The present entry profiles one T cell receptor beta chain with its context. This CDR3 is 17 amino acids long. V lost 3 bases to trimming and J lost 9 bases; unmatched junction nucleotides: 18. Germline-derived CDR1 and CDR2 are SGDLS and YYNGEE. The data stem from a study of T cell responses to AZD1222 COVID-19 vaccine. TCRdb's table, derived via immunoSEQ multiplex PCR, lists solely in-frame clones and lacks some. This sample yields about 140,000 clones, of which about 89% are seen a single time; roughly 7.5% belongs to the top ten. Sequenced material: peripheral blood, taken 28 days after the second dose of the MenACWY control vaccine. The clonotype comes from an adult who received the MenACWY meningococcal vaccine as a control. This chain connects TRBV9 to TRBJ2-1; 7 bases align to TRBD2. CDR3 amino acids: CASSESPSGGRVVEQFF. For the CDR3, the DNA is TGTGCCAGCAGCGAGTCCCCTAGCGGCGGGCGTGTAGTTGAGCAGTTCTTC.